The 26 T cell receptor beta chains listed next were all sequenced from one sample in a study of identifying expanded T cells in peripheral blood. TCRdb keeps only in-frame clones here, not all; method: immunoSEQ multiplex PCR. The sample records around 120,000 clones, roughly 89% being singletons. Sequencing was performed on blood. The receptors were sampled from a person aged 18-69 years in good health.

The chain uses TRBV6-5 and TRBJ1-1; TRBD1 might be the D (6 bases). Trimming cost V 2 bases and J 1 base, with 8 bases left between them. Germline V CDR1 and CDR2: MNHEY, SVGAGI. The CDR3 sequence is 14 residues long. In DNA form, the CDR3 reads TGTGCCAGCAGTTACCCCAGGGGGAACACTGAAGCTTTCTTT. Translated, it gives CASSYPRGNTEAFF.

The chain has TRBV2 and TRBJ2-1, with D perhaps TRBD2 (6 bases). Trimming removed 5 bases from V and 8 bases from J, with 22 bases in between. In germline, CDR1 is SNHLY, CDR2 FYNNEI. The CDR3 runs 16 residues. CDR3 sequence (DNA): TGTGCCAGCAGTTCCCCGGCGGGGCGGGCCGTTGATGAGCAGTTCTTC. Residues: CASSSPAGRAVDEQFF. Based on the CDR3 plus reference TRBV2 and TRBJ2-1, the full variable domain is EPEVTQTPSHQVTQMGQEVILRCVPISNHLYFYWYRQILGQKVEFLVSFYNNEISEKSEIFDDQFSVERPDGSNFTLKIRSTKLEDSAMYFCASSSPAGRAVDEQFFGPGTRLTVL.

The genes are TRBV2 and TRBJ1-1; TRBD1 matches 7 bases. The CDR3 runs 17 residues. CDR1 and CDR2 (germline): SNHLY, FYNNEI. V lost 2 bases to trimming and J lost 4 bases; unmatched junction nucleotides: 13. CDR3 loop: CASSESWDSGEGTEAFF. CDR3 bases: TGTGCCAGCAGTGAATCCTGGGACAGCGGGGAGGGCACTGAAGCTTTCTTT.

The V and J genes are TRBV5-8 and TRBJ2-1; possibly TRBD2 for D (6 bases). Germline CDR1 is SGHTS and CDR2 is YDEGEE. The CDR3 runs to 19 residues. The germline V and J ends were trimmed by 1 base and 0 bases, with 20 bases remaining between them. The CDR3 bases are TGTGCCAGCAGCTTGCGACGGGACTCCGGCTTTAGCTCCTACAATGAGCAGTTCTTC. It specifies CASSLRRDSGFSSYNEQFF.

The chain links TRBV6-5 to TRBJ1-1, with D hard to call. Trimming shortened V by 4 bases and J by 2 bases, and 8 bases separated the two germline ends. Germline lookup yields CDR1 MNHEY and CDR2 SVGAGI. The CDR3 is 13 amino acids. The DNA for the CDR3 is TGTGCCAGCAGTTTCGTATTTAACACTGAAGCTTTCTTT. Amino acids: CASSFVFNTEAFF.

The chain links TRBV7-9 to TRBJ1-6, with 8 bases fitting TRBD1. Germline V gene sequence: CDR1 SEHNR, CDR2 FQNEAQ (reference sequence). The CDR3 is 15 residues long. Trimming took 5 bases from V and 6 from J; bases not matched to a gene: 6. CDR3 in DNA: TGTGCCAGCAGCATGGGGACAGGAGCTAATTCACCCCTCCACTTT. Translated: CASSMGTGANSPLHF.

The CDR3 reads CASSLLTGSNYGYTF. The CDR3 bases are TGCGCCAGCAGCCTGCTTACAGGGTCCAACTATGGCTACACCTTC. The rearrangement uses TRBV5-1 and TRBJ1-2; D is possibly TRBD1 (6 bases). This CDR3 has 15 amino acids. Germline loops: CDR1 SGHRS, CDR2 YFSETQ. V was cut by 4 bases and J by 2 bases, with 15 bases left in between.

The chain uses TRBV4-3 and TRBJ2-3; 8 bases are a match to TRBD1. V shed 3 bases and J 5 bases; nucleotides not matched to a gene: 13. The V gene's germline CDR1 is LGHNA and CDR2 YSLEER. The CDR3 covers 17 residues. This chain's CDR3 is CASSQRQGPRREDTQYF. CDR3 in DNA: TGCGCCAGCAGCCAGAGACAGGGGCCGCGTCGGGAAGATACGCAGTATTTT.

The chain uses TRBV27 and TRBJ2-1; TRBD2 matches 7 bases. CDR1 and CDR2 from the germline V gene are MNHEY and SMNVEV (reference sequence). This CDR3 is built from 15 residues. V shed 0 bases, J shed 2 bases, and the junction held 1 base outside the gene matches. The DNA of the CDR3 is TGTGCCAGCAGTTTATCGGGAGGGACCTACAATGAGCAGTTCTTC. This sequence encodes CASSLSGGTYNEQFF.

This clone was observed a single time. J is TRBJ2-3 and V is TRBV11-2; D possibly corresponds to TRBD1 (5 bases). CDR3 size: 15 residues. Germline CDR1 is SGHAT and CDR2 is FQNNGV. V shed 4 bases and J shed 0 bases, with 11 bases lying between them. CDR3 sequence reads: CASSSPDRSTDTQYF. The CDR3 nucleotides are TGTGCCAGCAGCTCGCCCGACAGAAGCACAGATACGCAGTATTTT.

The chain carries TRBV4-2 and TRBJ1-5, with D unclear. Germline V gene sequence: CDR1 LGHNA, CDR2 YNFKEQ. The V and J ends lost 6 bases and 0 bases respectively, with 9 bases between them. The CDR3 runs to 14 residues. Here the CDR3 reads CASRPSISNQPQHF. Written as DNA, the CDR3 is TGTGCCAGCAGGCCTTCAATTAGCAATCAGCCCCAGCATTTT.

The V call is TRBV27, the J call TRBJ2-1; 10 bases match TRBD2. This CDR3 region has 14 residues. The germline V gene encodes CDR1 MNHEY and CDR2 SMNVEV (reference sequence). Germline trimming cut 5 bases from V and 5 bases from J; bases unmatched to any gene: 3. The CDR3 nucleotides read TGTGCCAGCAGTCGAGCGGGGGGGCACAATGAGCAGTTCTTC. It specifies CASSRAGGHNEQFF.

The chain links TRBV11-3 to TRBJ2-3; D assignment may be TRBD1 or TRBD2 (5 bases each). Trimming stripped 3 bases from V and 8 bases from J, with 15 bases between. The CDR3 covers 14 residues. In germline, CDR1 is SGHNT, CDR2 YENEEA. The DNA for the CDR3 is TGTGCCAGCAGCTTGGACAACGTTGGAGGTACGCAGTATTTT. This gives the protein CASSLDNVGGTQYF.

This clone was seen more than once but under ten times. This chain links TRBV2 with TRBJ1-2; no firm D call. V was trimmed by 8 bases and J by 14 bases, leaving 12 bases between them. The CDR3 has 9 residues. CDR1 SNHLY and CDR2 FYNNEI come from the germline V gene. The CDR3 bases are TGTGCCAGCCCACCGGACGTGACCTTC. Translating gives CASPPDVTF. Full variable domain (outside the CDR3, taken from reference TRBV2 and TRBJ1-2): EPEVTQTPSHQVTQMGQEVILRCVPISNHLYFYWYRQILGQKVEFLVSFYNNEISEKSEIFDDQFSVERPDGSNFTLKIRSTKLEDSAMYFCASPPDVTFGSGTRLTVV.

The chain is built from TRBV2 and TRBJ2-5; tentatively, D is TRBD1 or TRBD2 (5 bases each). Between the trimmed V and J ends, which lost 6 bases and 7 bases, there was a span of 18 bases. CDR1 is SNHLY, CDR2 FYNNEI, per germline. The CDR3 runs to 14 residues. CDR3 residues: CASRGDRMSGTQYF. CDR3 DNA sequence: TGTGCCAGCAGGGGGGACCGTATGTCCGGGACCCAGTACTTC.

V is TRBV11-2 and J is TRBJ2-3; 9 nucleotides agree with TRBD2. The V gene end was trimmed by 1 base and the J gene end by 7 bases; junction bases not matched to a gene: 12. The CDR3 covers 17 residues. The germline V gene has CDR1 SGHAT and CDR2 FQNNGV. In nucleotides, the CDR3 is TGTGCCAGCAGCTTAGTCCCGCGCGGGGGGGGGATTTATACGCAGTATTTT. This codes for CASSLVPRGGGIYTQYF.

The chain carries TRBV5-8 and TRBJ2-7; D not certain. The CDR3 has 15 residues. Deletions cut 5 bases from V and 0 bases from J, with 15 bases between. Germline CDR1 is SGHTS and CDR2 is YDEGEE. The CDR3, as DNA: TGTGCCAGCAGGCCCACAGAGTTACCCTCCTACGAGCAGTACTTC. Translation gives CASRPTELPSYEQYF.

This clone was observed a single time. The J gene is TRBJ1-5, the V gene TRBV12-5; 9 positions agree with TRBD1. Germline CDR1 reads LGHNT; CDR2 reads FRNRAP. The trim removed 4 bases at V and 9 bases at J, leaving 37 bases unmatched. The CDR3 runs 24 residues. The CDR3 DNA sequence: TGTGCTAGTGGTTCGACATGCCGGGACAGGGTTAGGTGCGTTGCCCGTTCGCTCATTCGGCCCCAGCATTTT. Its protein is CASGSTCRDRVRCVARSLIRPQHF.

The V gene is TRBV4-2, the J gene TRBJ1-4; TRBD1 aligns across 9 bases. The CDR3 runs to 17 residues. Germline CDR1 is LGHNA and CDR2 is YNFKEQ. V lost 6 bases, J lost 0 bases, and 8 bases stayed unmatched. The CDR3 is CASSLGQGSATNEKLFF. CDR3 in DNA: TGTGCCAGCAGTCTCGGACAGGGGTCCGCAACTAATGAAAAACTGTTTTTT.

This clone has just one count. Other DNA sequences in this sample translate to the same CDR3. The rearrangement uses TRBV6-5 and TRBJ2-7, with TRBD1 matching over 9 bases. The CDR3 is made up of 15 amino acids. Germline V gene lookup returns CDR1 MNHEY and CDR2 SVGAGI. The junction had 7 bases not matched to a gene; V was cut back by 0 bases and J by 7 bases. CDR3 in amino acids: CASSYSVQGASEQYF. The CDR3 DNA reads TGTGCCAGCAGTTACTCGGTACAGGGGGCATCTGAGCAGTACTTC.

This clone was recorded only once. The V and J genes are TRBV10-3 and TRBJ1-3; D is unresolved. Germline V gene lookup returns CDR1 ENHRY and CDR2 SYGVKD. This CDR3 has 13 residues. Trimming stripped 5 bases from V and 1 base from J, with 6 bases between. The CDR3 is CAISSFSGNTIYF. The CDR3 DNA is TGTGCCATCAGTTCCTTTTCTGGAAACACCATATATTTT.

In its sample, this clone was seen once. For the CDR3, the DNA is TGTGCCAGCAGCGCCATAGCGGGGGGGAGGCTGGAGACCCAGTACTTC. It translates to CASSAIAGGRLETQYF. The V and J genes are TRBV7-2 and TRBJ2-5, with 11 nucleotides matching TRBD2. The length of the CDR3 is 16 residues. V lost 5 bases and J lost 5; bases outside the gene matches: 10. Germline V CDR1 and CDR2: SGHTA, FQGNSA.

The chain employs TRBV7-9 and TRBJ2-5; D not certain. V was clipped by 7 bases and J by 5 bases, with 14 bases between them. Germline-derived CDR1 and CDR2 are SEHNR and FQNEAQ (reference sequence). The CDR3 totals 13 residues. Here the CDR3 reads CASTPGDFETQYF. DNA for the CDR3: TGTGCCAGCACCCCTGGGGATTTTGAGACCCAGTACTTC.

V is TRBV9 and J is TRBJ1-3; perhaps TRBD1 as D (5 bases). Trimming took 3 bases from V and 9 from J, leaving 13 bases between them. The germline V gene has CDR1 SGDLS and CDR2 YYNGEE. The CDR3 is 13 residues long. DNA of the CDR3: TGTGCCAGCAGCGAGGGGACTGTCGGCACCATATATTTT. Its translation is CASSEGTVGTIYF.

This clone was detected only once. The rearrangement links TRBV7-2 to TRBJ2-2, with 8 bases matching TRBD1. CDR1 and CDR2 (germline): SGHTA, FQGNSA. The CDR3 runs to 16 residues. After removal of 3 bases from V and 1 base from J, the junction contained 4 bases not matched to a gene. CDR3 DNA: TGTGCCAGCAGCTTCAGGGGGCTTGGGAACACCGGGGAGCTGTTTTTT. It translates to CASSFRGLGNTGELFF. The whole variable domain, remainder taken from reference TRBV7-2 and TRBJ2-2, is GAGVSQSPSNKVTEKGKDVELRCDPISGHTALYWYRQSLGQGLEFLIYFQGNSAPDKSGLPSDRFSAERTGGSVSTLTIQRTQQEDSAVYLCASSFRGLGNTGELFFGEGSRLTVL.

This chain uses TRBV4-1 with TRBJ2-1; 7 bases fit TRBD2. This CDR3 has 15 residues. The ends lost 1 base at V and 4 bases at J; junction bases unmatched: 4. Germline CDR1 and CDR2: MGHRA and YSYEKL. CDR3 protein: CASSQGAGLYNEQFF. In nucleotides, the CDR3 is TGCGCCAGCAGCCAAGGGGCGGGACTATACAATGAGCAGTTCTTC.